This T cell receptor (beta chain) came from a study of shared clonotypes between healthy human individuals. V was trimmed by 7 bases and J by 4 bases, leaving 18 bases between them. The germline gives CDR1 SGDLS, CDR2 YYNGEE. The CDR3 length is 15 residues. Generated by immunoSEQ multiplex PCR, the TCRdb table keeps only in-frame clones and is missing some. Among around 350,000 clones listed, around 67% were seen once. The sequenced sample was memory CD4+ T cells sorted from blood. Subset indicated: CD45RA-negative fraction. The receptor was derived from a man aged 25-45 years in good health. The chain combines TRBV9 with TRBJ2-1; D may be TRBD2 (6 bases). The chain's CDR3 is CASAKEVAVYNEQFF. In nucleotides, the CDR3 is TGTGCCAGCGCCAAAGAGGTAGCGGTGTACAATGAGCAGTTCTTC.